This TCR beta chain derives from a study of blood T cell repertoires in COVID-19. This clone was counted once. Sequenced by immunoSEQ multiplex PCR; TCRdb stores in-frame clones only, minus some. The sample includes about 67,000 clones, about 90% of them seen just once. Germline CDR1 SGHRS, CDR2 YFSETQ. This CDR3 spans 16 amino acids. The V and J ends lost 0 bases and 5 bases, in that order; junction bases with no gene match: 8. The sequence was obtained from a man in his fifties or sixties with active COVID-19. The V and J genes are TRBV5-1 and TRBJ2-7, with TRBD1 identical over 10 bases. Sequencing was carried out using peripheral blood. Here the CDR3 DNA reads TGCGCCAGCAGCTTGGATTTATCGGGACAGGGGCACGAGCAGTACTTC. Protein sequence: CASSLDLSGQGHEQYF.